The source of this TCR beta chain is a study of identical twins. Study-wide points: Insertions were reduced in abundant cord blood beta clonotypes but not in memory repertoires.

This clonotype was seen at least ten times. Its antigen is as yet unknown. TCRdb recomputed calls from the 5' RACE reads with MiXCR, one row per CDR3 protein. The sample shows 700,000 or so distinct CDR3 sequences, 8.5% to 9% of them seen only once. Another study also made use of these data, one on yellow fever vaccine responses in identical twins.

The sequence derives from a woman younger than 35 in good health. The sequenced sample was PBMCs.

The CDR3 loop is CASSSTISLDEQFF. The CDR3 region has the DNA TGTGCCAGCAGTTCAACAATCTCCTTGGATGAGCAGTTCTTC. J is TRBJ2-1 and V is TRBV6-5; D gene uncertain. CDR3 length: 14 amino acids. Germline CDR1 MNHEY, CDR2 SVGAGI. V lost 4 bases and J lost 8, with 15 bases in between.